A single sample is the source of the 30 T cell receptor beta chains below, sequenced in a study of shared clonotypes between healthy human individuals. Repertoires were generated with immunoSEQ multiplex PCR, while TCRdb's copy carries only in-frame clones and drops some. Of 2 million or so clones listed, 85% to 95% are singletons. The sequencing input was naive CD4+ T cells sorted from blood. The subset is: CD45RA+ positively selected. These receptors came from a man aged 18 to 29 in good health.

The chain has TRBV6-5 and TRBJ2-7; 10 bases match TRBD1. The V gene's germline CDR1 is MNHEY and CDR2 SVGAGI. The CDR3 is 14 amino acids. V trimming: 7 bases; J trimming: 2 bases; junction bases outside the gene matches: 5. CDR3 DNA sequence: TGTGCCAGCACCCGGACAGGGGGACCCTACGAGCAGTACTTC. Protein: CASTRTGGPYEQYF.

The chain combines TRBV28 with TRBJ1-1, with 8 bases identical to TRBD1. Trimming removed 7 bases from V and 5 bases from J; junction bases left unmatched: 3. The CDR3 length is 12 residues. Germline loops: CDR1 MDHEN, CDR2 SYDVKM. CDR3 amino acids: CASTQGATEAFF. The CDR3 nucleotides read TGTGCCAGCACCCAGGGGGCGACTGAAGCTTTCTTT.

V gene TRBV18 combines with J gene TRBJ1-4; D might be TRBD1 (5 bases). This CDR3 region has 15 residues. V gave up 2 bases and J gave up 4 bases, with 11 bases separating them. Germline assignment: CDR1 KGHSH and CDR2 LQKENI. The CDR3 nucleotides read TGTGCCAGCTCACCAAGACAGATAAATAATGAAAAACTGTTTTTT. The encoded protein is CASSPRQINNEKLFF.

This sequence joins TRBV9 and TRBJ1-2; D remains unclear. CDR3 length equals 13 residues. Between the trimmed V and J ends, which lost 3 bases and 4 bases, there was a span of 10 bases. Germline CDR1 reads SGDLS; CDR2 reads YYNGEE. The CDR3 sequence: CASSAPPSYGYTF. The CDR3 bases are TGTGCCAGCAGCGCCCCTCCTAGCTATGGCTACACCTTC. The full variable domain, rest sourced from reference TRBV9 and TRBJ1-2, is DSGVTQTPKHLITATGQRVTLRCSPRSGDLSVYWYQQSLDQGLQFLIQYYNGEERAKGNILERFSAQQFPDLHSELNLSSLELGDSALYFCASSAPPSYGYTFGSGTRLTVV.

This chain joins TRBV15 and TRBJ1-5; D gene ambiguous. Trimming took 5 bases from V and 4 from J, leaving 12 bases between them. Germline V gene lookup returns CDR1 LNHNV and CDR2 YYDKDF (reference sequence). The CDR3 is 14 residues long. The CDR3 nucleotides are TGTGCCACCAGCCCCCGGGTAGTAAATCAGCCCCAGCATTTT. Protein sequence: CATSPRVVNQPQHF.

The V gene is TRBV19, the J gene TRBJ2-6; no firm D call. The CDR3 runs to 15 residues. With 5 bases removed from V and 4 bases from J, the gap between germline ends came to 12 bases. Per the germline V gene, CDR1 is LNHDA and CDR2 is SQIVND (reference sequence). The CDR3, as DNA: TGTGCCAGTAGTTCTTCCCCTAGGGGGGCCAACGTCCTGACTTTC. Translating gives CASSSSPRGANVLTF.

J is TRBJ2-7 and V is TRBV7-2; D possibly matches TRBD1 or TRBD2 (6 bases each). Trimming removed 5 bases at V and 3 bases at J, with 17 bases between. This CDR3 region has 15 residues. Per germline, CDR1 SGHTA and CDR2 FQGNSA. The CDR3 DNA sequence: TGTGCCAGCAGCCGCGACAGGACTACATTCTACGAGCAGTACTTC. It specifies CASSRDRTTFYEQYF.

The chain is built from TRBV5-1 and TRBJ1-3; D unresolved. V lost 1 base, J lost 5 bases, and 16 bases lay in between. CDR1 and CDR2 (germline): SGHRS, YFSETQ. This CDR3 has 16 amino acids. The CDR3 DNA reads as TGCGCCAGCAGCTTGACCGCAATCACTCCCCGAAACACCATATATTTT. As protein: CASSLTAITPRNTIYF.

The count of this clone is one. This sequence joins TRBV9 and TRBJ2-5, with D perhaps being TRBD1 or TRBD2 (5 bases each). Germline values: CDR1 SGDLS, CDR2 YYNGEE. V lost 3 bases to trimming and J lost 6 bases, with 21 bases between them. This CDR3 is 16 amino acids long. CDR3 DNA sequence: TGTGCCAGCAGCGCGAGAACAGGAGGTGTAGGACAGACCCAGTACTTC. This translates into CASSARTGGVGQTQYF.

This rearrangement joins TRBV6-1 to TRBJ2-7; D is possibly TRBD1 (6 bases). V was trimmed by 4 bases and J by 2 bases, leaving 12 bases between them. The length of the CDR3 is 14 residues. Germline CDR1 is MNHNS and CDR2 is SASEGT. CDR3 bases: TGTGCCAGCAGTGTGGGGCAGGGGACCTACGAGCAGTACTTC. Its protein is CASSVGQGTYEQYF.

This clone was seen once. The chain recombines TRBV25-1 with TRBJ1-6; TRBD1 is a possible D gene (5 bases). In germline, CDR1 is MGHDK, CDR2 SYGVNS. The V end lost 6 bases, the J end lost 0 bases, and 15 bases lay between the germline ends. CDR3 length: 17 residues. CDR3 sequence reads: CASSLGALGSYNSPLHF. CDR3 coding DNA: TGTGCCAGCAGCTTAGGGGCCCTCGGCTCCTATAATTCACCCCTCCACTTT. Full variable domain (outside the CDR3, taken from reference TRBV25-1 and TRBJ1-6): EADIYQTPRYLVIGTGKKITLECSQTMGHDKMYWYQQDPGMELHLIHYSYGVNSTEKGDLSSESTVSRIRTEHFPLTLESARPSHTSQYLCASSLGALGSYNSPLHFGNGTRLTVT.

The rearrangement links TRBV28 to TRBJ2-1, with D perhaps TRBD1 (5 bases). Trimming stripped 3 bases from V and 10 bases from J, with 13 bases between. Germline assignment: CDR1 MDHEN and CDR2 SYDVKM. The CDR3 spans 13 residues. The CDR3 region is CASSFPQGREQFF. As DNA, the CDR3 is TGTGCCAGCAGTTTTCCTCAGGGCAGGGAGCAGTTCTTC.

The chain employs TRBV5-6 and TRBJ1-1; D not resolved. The CDR3 contains 12 residues. The V gene's germline CDR1 is SGHDT and CDR2 YYEEEE. Between the trimmed V and J ends, which lost 1 base and 9 bases, there was a span of 10 bases. The CDR3 nucleotides are TGTGCCAGCAGCTTGACAGCAGGTCAAGCTTTCTTT. Protein sequence: CASSLTAGQAFF.

V usage is TRBV18 and J usage is TRBJ1-5; 7 bases agree with TRBD1. Germline V gene sequence: CDR1 KGHSH, CDR2 LQKENI. V was clipped by 2 bases and J by 12 bases; unmatched bases: 13. This CDR3 comprises 15 residues. CDR3 amino acids: CASSPTGTEGSHQHF. For the CDR3, the DNA is TGTGCCAGCTCACCAACCGGGACAGAAGGATCCCACCAGCATTTT.

The chain combines TRBV2 with TRBJ1-4; perhaps TRBD1 as D (6 bases). V was pared by 5 bases and J by 5 bases, with 15 bases between. CDR1 is SNHLY and CDR2 is FYNNEI in the germline V gene. This CDR3 has 15 amino acids. The CDR3 is CASSSPGEANEKLFF. In nucleotides, the CDR3 is TGTGCCAGCAGTTCTCCAGGGGAGGCGAATGAAAAACTGTTTTTT.

DNA of the CDR3: TGTGCCAGTAGGGCCCCGGGGACGAATCAGCCCCAGCATTTT. Encoded protein: CASRAPGTNQPQHF. This chain joins TRBV19 and TRBJ1-5, with a weak D call TRBD1 (5 bases). The V end lost 6 bases, the J end lost 4 bases, and 13 bases lay between the germline ends. The CDR3 loop spans 14 amino acids. CDR1 is LNHDA, CDR2 SQIVND, per germline (reference sequence). Combining the CDR3 with reference TRBV19 and TRBJ1-5 gives the whole variable domain DGGITQSPKYLFRKEGQNVTLSCEQNLNHDAMYWYRQDPGQGLRLIYYSQIVNDFQKGDIAEGYSVSREKKESFPLTVTSAQKNPTAFYLCASRAPGTNQPQHFGDGTRLSIL.

The gene calls are TRBV7-9 and TRBJ1-4, with 8 positions matching TRBD1. Germline lookup yields CDR1 SEHNR and CDR2 FQNEAQ (reference sequence). The V segment lost 5 bases and the J segment 1 base; nucleotides outside the gene matches: 3. This CDR3 has 15 residues. DNA of the CDR3: TGTGCCAGCAGCACTGGACAGGGAACTAATGAAAAACTGTTTTTT. Protein sequence: CASSTGQGTNEKLFF.

The chain links TRBV6-5 to TRBJ1-3, with 9 bases matching TRBD1. V lost 5 bases, J lost 8 bases, and 7 bases stayed unmatched. The germline CDR1 and CDR2 sequences are MNHEY and SVGAGI. The CDR3 length is 14 residues. The CDR3 region is CASSPSGQGYTIYF. Here the CDR3 DNA reads TGTGCCAGCAGTCCTTCGGGACAGGGTTACACCATATATTTT.

V is TRBV6-5 and J is TRBJ2-3; the D gene could be TRBD1 or TRBD2 (7 bases each). The CDR3 is made up of 15 amino acids. Trimming removed 6 bases from V and 5 bases from J, with 18 bases in between. The V gene's germline CDR1 is MNHEY and CDR2 SVGAGI. This CDR3 reads CASSRRQGGRDTQYF. The CDR3 region has the DNA TGTGCCAGCAGCCGCCGACAGGGAGGGAGAGATACGCAGTATTTT.

Points on this clone: This CDR3 is also generated by other DNA sequences in the sample. The chain is built from TRBV5-1 and TRBJ2-5; tentative D call: TRBD1 (6 bases). Germline V gives CDR1 SGHRS, CDR2 YFSETQ. The CDR3 contains 13 residues. Trimming removed 0 bases from V and 5 bases from J, with 8 bases in between. The CDR3 nucleotides read TGCGCCAGCAGCTTGGGCCAGGGGGAGACCCAGTACTTC. As protein: CASSLGQGETQYF.

This clone was picked up a small number of times. The chain is built from TRBV19 and TRBJ1-6, with D uncertain. This CDR3 contains 15 residues. Trimming left V 3 bases short and J 7 bases short, with 13 bases between. Germline CDR1 and CDR2: LNHDA and SQIVND (reference sequence). The CDR3 here is CASSISQAVNSPLHF. The CDR3 nucleotides are TGTGCCAGTAGTATCAGCCAGGCGGTAAATTCACCCCTCCACTTT.

V gene TRBV7-8 combines with J gene TRBJ1-2; D possibly corresponds to TRBD1 (6 bases). The CDR3 is 18 residues long. The germline gives CDR1 SGHVS, CDR2 FQNEAQ. The V gene lost 1 base and the J gene lost 0 bases, with 18 bases spanning the gap. In nucleotides, the CDR3 is TGTGCCAGCAGCTTAGTGGTTTTAGGGGACACCTCTAACTATGGCTACACCTTC. Protein product: CASSLVVLGDTSNYGYTF.

The J gene is TRBJ2-2, the V gene TRBV27; D not certain. Germline lookup yields CDR1 MNHEY and CDR2 SMNVEV (reference sequence). CDR3 length equals 14 residues. V lost 6 bases, J lost 0 bases, and 8 bases lay in between. Here the CDR3 reads CASRPLANTGELFF. The CDR3 region has the DNA TGTGCCAGCAGACCTCTAGCGAACACCGGGGAGCTGTTTTTT.

This chain uses TRBV5-1 with TRBJ2-1; 7 nucleotides agree with TRBD2. Trimming took 4 bases from V and 2 from J; bases not matched to a gene: 6. Germline lookup yields CDR1 SGHRS and CDR2 YFSETQ. The CDR3 loop spans 15 amino acids. The chain's CDR3 is CASSRERGTYNEQFF. The CDR3, as DNA: TGCGCCAGCAGCAGAGAGCGGGGAACCTACAATGAGCAGTTCTTC.

The count of this clone is one. The chain is built from TRBV2 and TRBJ2-5; 12 bases line up with TRBD2. Trimming took 8 bases from V and 1 from J; bases not matched to a gene: 11. The CDR3 is made up of 17 amino acids. Germline V gene lookup returns CDR1 SNHLY and CDR2 FYNNEI. The CDR3 reads CASDLAGGRVSQETQYF. The DNA of the CDR3 is TGTGCCAGCGATCTAGCGGGAGGGCGGGTTTCCCAAGAGACCCAGTACTTC.

The chain joins TRBV6-5 to TRBJ1-1; D remains unclear. CDR1 is MNHEY and CDR2 is SVGAGI in the germline V gene. The CDR3 is made up of 13 amino acids. V was pared by 3 bases and J by 11 bases, with 16 bases between. This CDR3 reads CASSYHGRGSAFF. For the CDR3, the DNA is TGTGCCAGCAGTTATCATGGAAGAGGGTCGGCTTTCTTT.

V is TRBV6-5 and J is TRBJ2-7; D possibly matches TRBD1 or TRBD2 (5 bases each). The length of the CDR3 is 16 residues. The V end was cut by 8 bases, the J end by 0 bases, with 20 bases between. In germline, CDR1 is MNHEY, CDR2 SVGAGI. The CDR3 loop reads CASCSWGKGISYEQYF. For the CDR3, the DNA is TGTGCCAGCTGTTCGTGGGGGAAAGGGATCTCCTACGAGCAGTACTTC.

V is TRBV4-1 and J is TRBJ2-1; TRBD2 matches 9 bases. Germline V lookup: CDR1 MGHRA, CDR2 YSYEKL. The CDR3 loop spans 16 amino acids. J was trimmed by 5 bases and V by 5 bases; bases with no gene match: 10. CDR3: CASSSRLAGTNNEQFF. The CDR3 region has the DNA TGCGCCAGCAGCTCGCGTCTAGCGGGGACTAACAATGAGCAGTTCTTC.

The gene calls are TRBV30 and TRBJ2-2, with TRBD2 matching 10 bases. The V and J ends lost 7 bases and 1 base, in that order; junction bases with no gene match: 18. Germline CDR1 reads GTSNPN; CDR2 reads SVGIG (reference sequence). The CDR3 loop spans 19 amino acids. Here the CDR3 reads CASKRRGLALTLNTGELFF. In DNA, the CDR3 is TGTGCCTCGAAAAGGCGGGGACTAGCGCTGACCTTGAACACCGGGGAGCTGTTTTTT.

The chain links TRBV2 to TRBJ1-3, with D tentatively TRBD1 (5 bases). Deletions cut 5 bases from V and 7 bases from J, with 9 bases between. This CDR3 is 12 amino acids long. Germline V gene sequence: CDR1 SNHLY, CDR2 FYNNEI. This CDR3 is CASSLDINTIYF. The CDR3 region has the DNA TGTGCCAGCAGTCTGGACATTAACACCATATATTTT. The full variable domain, its missing parts supplied by reference TRBV2 and TRBJ1-3, is EPEVTQTPSHQVTQMGQEVILRCVPISNHLYFYWYRQILGQKVEFLVSFYNNEISEKSEIFDDQFSVERPDGSNFTLKIRSTKLEDSAMYFCASSLDINTIYFGEGSWLTVV.